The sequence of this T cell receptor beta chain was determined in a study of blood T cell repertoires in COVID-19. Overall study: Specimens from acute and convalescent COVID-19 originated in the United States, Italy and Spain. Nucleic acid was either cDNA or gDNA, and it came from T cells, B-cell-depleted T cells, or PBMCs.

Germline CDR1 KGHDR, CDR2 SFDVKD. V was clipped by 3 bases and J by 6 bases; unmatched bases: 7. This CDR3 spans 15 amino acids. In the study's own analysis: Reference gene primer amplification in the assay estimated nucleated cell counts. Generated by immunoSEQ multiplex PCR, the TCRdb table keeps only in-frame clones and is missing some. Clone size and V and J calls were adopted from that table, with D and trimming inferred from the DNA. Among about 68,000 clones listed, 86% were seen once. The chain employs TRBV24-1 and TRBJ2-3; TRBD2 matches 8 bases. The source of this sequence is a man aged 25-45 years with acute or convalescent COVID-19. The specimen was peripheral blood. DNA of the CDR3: TGTGCCACCAGTGATCGGGAGCGGGAGTCCGATACGCAGTATTTT. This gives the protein CATSDRERESDTQYF.